This T cell receptor (beta chain) was captured in a study of shared clonotypes between healthy human individuals. Across the study: CD8 memory received one plate per donor, CD8 naive two, CD4 memory three and CD4 naive three.

Study-wide results and limits: Naive subsets generally exceeded memory subsets in estimated richness.

Comments on this clone: Its antigen is unknown.

Naive CD8 populations comprised CD45RO-negative cells positively selected for CCR7, excluding terminally differentiated effector memory CD45RA+ cells. Between the trimmed V and J ends, which lost 7 bases and 11 bases, there was a span of 26 bases. Germline V CDR1 and CDR2: SNHLY, FYNNEI. The CDR3 contains 16 residues. TCRdb's copy holds only in-frame clones and misses some; the assay was immunoSEQ multiplex PCR. The table lists around 600,000 clones, roughly 98% of them singletons. Source material: naive CD8+ T cells sorted from blood. V gene TRBV2 combines with J gene TRBJ1-4, with D possibly matching TRBD1 (6 bases). This clonotype was obtained from a man aged 25-40 years in good health. Written as DNA, the CDR3 is TGTGCCAGCAAGGCCAGCTGGGCTATGGAAGGGGGTAAACTGTTTTTT. Protein product: CASKASWAMEGGKLFF.